The TCR beta chain described here comes from a study of T cell responses to AZD1222 COVID-19 vaccine. Notes on the study in general: Unmutated variant regions are reportedly targeted by nearly half of spike-specific TCRs. Sampling that yielded the repertoires occurred only after the peak T cell response.

TCRdb's table, derived via immunoSEQ multiplex PCR, lists solely in-frame clones and lacks some. The repertoire holds over 85,000 clones, about 90% seen once, with around 3.2% in the top ten. As regards this clone: Its antigen is not known. The sample holds other DNA sequences that translate to the same CDR3.

This CDR3 region has 14 residues. Trimming pared 0 bases from V and 2 bases from J, leaving 7 bases between. The germline V gene encodes CDR1 SGHTA and CDR2 FQGNSA. The sample was peripheral blood, taken on day 0 of AZD1222 vaccination. The rearrangement uses TRBV7-2 and TRBJ1-2; no clear D. The clonotype comes from an adult in good health. CDR3 DNA sequence: TGTGCCAGCAGCTTAGCGGGCAGGAACTATGGCTACACCTTC. This encodes CASSLAGRNYGYTF.